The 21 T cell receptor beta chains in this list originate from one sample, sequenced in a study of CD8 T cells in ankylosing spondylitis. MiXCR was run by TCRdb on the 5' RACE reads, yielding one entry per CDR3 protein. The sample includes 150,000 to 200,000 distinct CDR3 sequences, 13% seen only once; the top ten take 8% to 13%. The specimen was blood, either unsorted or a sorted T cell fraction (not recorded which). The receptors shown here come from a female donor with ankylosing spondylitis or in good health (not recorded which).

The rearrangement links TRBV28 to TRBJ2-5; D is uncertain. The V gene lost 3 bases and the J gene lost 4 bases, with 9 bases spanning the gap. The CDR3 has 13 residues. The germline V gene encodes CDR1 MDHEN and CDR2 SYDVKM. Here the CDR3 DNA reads TGTGCCAGCAGTTTCGGCGACCGAGAGACCCAGTACTTC. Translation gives CASSFGDRETQYF.

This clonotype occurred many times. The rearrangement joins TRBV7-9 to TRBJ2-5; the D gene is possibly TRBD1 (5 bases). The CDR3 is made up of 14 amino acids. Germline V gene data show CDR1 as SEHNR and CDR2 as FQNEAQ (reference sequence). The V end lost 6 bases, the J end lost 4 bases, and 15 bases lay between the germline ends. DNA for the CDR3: TGTGCCAGCAGAGGTAGCCAGGGCGGAGAGACCCAGTACTTC. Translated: CASRGSQGGETQYF.

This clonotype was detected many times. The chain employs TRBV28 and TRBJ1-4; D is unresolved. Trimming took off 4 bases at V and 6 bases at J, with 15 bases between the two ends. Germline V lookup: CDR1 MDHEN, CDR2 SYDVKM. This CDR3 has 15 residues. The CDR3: CASSSGSRTDEKLFF. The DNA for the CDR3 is TGTGCCAGCAGTTCGGGTTCCCGCACCGATGAAAAACTGTTTTTT.

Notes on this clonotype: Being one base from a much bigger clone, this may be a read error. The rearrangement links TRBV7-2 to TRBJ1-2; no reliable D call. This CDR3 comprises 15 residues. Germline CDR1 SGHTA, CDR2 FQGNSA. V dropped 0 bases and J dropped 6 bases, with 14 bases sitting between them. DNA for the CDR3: TGTGCCAGCAGCTTAGCGACCTTCTTCGGCCATGGCTACACCTTC. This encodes CASSLATFFGHGYTF.

The CDR3 nucleotides read TGTGCCAGCAGCCCTTGGGGCAGGGGGGCCGATCAGCCCCAGCATTTT. Amino acids: CASSPWGRGADQPQHF. The V gene is TRBV7-9, the J gene TRBJ1-5, with 7 nucleotides matching TRBD1. Trimming took 5 bases from V and 5 from J; bases not matched to a gene: 12. Germline CDR1 reads SEHNR; CDR2 reads FQNEAQ (reference sequence). This CDR3 is 16 amino acids long.

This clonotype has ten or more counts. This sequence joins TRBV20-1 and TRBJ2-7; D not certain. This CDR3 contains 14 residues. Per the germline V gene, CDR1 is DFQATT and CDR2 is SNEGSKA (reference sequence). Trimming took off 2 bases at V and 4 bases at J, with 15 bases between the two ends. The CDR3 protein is CSARKDGRVYEQYF. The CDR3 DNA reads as TGCAGTGCTAGAAAGGACGGAAGAGTTTACGAGCAGTACTTC.

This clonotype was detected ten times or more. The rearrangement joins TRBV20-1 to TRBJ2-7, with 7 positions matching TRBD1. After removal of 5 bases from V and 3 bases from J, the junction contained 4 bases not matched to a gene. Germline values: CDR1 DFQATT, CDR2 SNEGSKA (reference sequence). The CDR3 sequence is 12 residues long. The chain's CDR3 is CSAGRQGYEQYF. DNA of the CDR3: TGCAGTGCTGGTAGACAGGGCTACGAGCAGTACTTC.

The CDR3 sequence: CASSSGTRETEAFF. CDR3 in DNA: TGTGCCAGCAGCTCGGGGACTCGGGAAACTGAAGCTTTCTTT. V and J are TRBV7-2 and TRBJ1-1; tentative D call: TRBD1 (5 bases). Trimming cost V 4 bases and J 5 bases, with 14 bases left between them. Germline CDR1 SGHTA, CDR2 FQGNSA. This CDR3 is built from 14 residues.

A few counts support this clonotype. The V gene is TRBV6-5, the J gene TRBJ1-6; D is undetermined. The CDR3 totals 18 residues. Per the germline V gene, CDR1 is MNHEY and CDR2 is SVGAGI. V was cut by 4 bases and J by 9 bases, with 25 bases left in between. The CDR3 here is CASSSDLPDEAWGSPLHF. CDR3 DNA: TGTGCCAGCAGTTCCGACCTCCCCGATGAGGCCTGGGGTTCACCCCTCCACTTT.

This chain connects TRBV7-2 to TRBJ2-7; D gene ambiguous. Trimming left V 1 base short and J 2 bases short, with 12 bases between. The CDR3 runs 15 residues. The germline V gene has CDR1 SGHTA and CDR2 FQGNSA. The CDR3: CASSLGGSTTYEQYF. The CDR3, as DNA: TGTGCCAGCAGCTTAGGTGGCAGTACCACCTACGAGCAGTACTTC. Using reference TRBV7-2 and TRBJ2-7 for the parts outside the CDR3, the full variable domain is GAGVSQSPSNKVTEKGKDVELRCDPISGHTALYWYRQSLGQGLEFLIYFQGNSAPDKSGLPSDRFSAERTGGSVSTLTIQRTQQEDSAVYLCASSLGGSTTYEQYFGPGTRLTVT.

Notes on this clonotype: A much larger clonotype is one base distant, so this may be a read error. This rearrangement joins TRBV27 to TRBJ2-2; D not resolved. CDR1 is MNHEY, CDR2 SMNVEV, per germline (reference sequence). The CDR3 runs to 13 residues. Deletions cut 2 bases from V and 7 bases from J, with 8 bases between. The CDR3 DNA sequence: TGTGCCAGCAGTTTAAAGGACCACGGGGAGCTGTTTTTT. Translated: CASSLKDHGELFF.

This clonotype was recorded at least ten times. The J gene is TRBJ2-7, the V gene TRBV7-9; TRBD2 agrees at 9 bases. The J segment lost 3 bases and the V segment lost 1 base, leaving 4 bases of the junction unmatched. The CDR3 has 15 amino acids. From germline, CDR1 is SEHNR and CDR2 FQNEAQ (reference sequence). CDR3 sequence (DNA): TGTGCCAGCAGCTTAGGGTCTAGCGGGAACTACGAGCAGTACTTC. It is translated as CASSLGSSGNYEQYF.

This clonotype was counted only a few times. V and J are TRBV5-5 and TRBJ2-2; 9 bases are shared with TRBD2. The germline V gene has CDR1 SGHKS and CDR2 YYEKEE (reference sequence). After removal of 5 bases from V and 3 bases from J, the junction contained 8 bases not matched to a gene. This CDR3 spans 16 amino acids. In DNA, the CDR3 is TGTGCCAGCAGTCCGAGACTAGCGGAATACACCGGGGAGCTGTTTTTT. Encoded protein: CASSPRLAEYTGELFF. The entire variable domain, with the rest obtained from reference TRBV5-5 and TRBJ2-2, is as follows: DAGVTQSPTHLIKTRGQQVTLRCSPISGHKSVSWYQQVLGQGPQFIFQYYEKEERGRGNFPDRFSARQFPNYSSELNVNALLLGDSALYLCASSPRLAEYTGELFFGEGSRLTVL.

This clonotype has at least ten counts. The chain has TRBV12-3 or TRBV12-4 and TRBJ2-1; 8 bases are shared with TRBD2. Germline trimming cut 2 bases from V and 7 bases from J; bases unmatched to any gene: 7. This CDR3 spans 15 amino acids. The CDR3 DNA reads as TGTGCCAGCAGTTTATTCGGTTCTAGCGGGAATGAGCAGTTCTTC. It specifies CASSLFGSSGNEQFF.

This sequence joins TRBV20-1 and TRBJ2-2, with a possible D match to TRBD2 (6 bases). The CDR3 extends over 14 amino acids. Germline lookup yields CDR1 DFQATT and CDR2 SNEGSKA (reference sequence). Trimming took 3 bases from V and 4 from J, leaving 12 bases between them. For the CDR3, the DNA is TGCAGTGCTAGTGCTAGCGAGGCCACCGGGGAGCTGTTTTTT. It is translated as CSASASEATGELFF.

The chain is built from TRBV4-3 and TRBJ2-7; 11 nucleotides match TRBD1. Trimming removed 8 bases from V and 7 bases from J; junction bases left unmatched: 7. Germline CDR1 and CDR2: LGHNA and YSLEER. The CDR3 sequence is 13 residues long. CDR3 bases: TGCGCCAGCCAAGGACAGGGGGCAGGGGAGCAGTACTTC. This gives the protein CASQGQGAGEQYF.

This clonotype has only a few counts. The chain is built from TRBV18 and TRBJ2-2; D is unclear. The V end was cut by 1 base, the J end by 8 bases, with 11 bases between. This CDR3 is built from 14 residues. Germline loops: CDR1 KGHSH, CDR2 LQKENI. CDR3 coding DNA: TGTGCCAGCTCACCACAGGAAGCCGGTGGGGAGCTGTTTTTT. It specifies CASSPQEAGGELFF.

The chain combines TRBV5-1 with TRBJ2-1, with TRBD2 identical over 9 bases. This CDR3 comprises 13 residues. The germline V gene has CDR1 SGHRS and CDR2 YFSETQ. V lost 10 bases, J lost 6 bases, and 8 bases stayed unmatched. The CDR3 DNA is TGCGCCCCCCGTAGCGGGAGAGGCAATGAGCAGTTCTTC. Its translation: CAPRSGRGNEQFF.

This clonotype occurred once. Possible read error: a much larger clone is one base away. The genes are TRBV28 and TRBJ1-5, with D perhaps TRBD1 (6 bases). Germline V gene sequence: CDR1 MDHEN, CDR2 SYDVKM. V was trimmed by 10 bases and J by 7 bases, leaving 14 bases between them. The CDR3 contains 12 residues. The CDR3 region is CANRAVSQPQHF. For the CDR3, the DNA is TGTGCCAACAGGGCGGTGTCCCAGCCCCAGCATTTT.

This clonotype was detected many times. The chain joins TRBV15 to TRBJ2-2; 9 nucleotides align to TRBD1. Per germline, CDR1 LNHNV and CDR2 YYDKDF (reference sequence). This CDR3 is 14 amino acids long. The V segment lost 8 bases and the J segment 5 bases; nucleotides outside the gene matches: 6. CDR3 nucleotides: TGTGCCACCGGACGGGACAGGGCGACCGGGGAGCTGTTTTTT. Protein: CATGRDRATGELFF.

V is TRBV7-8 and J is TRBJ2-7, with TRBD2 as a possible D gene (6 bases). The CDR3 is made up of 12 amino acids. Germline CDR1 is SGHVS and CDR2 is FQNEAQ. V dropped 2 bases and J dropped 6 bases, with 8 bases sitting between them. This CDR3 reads CASSLYGGEQYF. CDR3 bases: TGTGCCAGCAGCTTATACGGGGGCGAGCAGTACTTC.